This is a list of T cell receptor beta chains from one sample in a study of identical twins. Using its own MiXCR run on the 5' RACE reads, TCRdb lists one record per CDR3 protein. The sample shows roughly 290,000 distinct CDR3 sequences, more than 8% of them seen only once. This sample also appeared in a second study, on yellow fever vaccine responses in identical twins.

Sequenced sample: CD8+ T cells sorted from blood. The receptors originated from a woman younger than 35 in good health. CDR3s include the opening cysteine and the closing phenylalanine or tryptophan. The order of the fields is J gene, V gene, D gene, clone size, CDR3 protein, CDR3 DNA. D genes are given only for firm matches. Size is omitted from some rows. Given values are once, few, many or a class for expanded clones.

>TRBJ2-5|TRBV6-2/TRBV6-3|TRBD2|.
CASSYPSGSPPETQYF
TGTGCCAGCAGTTATCCCAGCGGGAGCCCCCCAGAGACCCAGTACTTC
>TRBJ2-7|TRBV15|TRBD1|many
CATSLDRGPYEQYF
TGTGCCACCAGCTTGGACAGGGGCCCCTACGAGCAGTACTTC
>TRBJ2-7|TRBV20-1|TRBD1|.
CSARGVGTGAEQYF
TGCAGTGCTAGAGGGGTCGGGACAGGGGCCGAGCAGTACTTC
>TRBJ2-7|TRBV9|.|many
CASSAATDYEQYF
TGTGCCAGCAGCGCAGCCACAGACTACGAGCAGTACTTC
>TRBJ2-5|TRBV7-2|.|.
CASSHPVGGQETQYF
TGTGCCAGCAGCCATCCCGTTGGGGGTCAAGAGACCCAGTACTTC
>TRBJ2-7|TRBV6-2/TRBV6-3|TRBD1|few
CASTSTGEYEQYF
TGTGCCAGCACATCTACAGGGGAATACGAGCAGTACTTC
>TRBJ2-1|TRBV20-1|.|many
CSAKDSKSSYNEQFF
TGCAGTGCTAAGGACTCGAAAAGCTCCTACAATGAGCAGTTCTTC
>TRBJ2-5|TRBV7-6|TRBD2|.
CASSWGLAVGSQETQYF
TGTGCCAGCAGCTGGGGACTAGCGGTGGGATCCCAAGAGACCCAGTACTTC
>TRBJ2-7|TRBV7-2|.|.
CASSLAQEALYEQYF
TGTGCCAGCAGCTTAGCACAGGAAGCCCTCTACGAGCAGTACTTC
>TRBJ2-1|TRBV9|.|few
CASSALISYNEQFF
TGTGCCAGCAGCGCCCTGATTTCCTACAATGAGCAGTTCTTC
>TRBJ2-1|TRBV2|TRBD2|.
CAATGLASNEQFF
TGTGCCGCGACGGGACTAGCGAGCAATGAGCAGTTCTTC
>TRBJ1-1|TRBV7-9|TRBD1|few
CASSPTAGGGNTEAFF
TGTGCCAGCAGCCCCACCGCAGGGGGCGGGAACACTGAAGCTTTCTTT
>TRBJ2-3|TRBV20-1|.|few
CSAREHGLTDTQYF
TGCAGTGCTAGAGAGCACGGTCTCACAGATACGCAGTATTTT
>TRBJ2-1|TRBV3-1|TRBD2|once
CASSHMGLAGAYNEQFF
TGTGCCAGCAGCCACATGGGACTAGCGGGGGCGTACAATGAGCAGTTCTTC
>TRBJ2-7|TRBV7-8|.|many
CASSFFTMDISYEQYF
TGTGCCAGCAGCTTTTTCACCATGGACATCTCCTACGAGCAGTACTTC
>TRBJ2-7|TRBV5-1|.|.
CASSLKSAYEQYF
TGCGCCAGCAGCTTGAAGTCCGCGTACGAGCAGTACTTC
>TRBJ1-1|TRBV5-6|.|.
CASSPGGGSSTEAFF
TGTGCCAGCAGCCCGGGGGGGGGTAGCAGCACTGAAGCTTTCTTT